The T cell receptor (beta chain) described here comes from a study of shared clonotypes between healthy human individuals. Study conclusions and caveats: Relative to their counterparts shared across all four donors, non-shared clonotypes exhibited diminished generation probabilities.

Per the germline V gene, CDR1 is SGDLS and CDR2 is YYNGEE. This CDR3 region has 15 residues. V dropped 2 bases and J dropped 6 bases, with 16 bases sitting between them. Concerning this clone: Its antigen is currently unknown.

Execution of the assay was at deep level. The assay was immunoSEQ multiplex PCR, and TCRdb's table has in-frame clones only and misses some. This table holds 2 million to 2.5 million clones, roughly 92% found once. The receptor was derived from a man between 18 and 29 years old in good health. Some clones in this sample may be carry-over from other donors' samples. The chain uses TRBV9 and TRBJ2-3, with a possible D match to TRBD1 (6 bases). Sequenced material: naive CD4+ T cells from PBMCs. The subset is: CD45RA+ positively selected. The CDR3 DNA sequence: TGTGCCAGCAGCGTGGGCCTACGTGACAGGGATACGCAGTATTTT. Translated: CASSVGLRDRDTQYF.